This is a list of T cell receptor beta chains from one sample in a study of T-cell reconstitution after alpha-beta-depleted transplantation in children. TCRdb itself ran the PCR reads through MiXCR, one entry per CDR3 protein. The table has some 490,000 distinct CDR3 sequences, about 12% seen once; the top ten hold about 5.6%. Sequences were derived from PBMCs from the stem cell graft donor, sampled from the stem cell graft. The receptors stem from a human donor who donated a stem cell graft to a child with combined immunodeficiency. The conserved cysteine and the conserved F or W are not part of the CDR3 here. Fields, in order: CDR3 protein, J gene, clone size, V gene. Some rows have no size entry. The others give once, few or many, or a class for an expanded clone.

cdr3_aa: SVEGTSGSTDTQY
j_call: TRBJ2-3
clone_size: -
v_call: TRBV29-1

cdr3_aa: ASSVELAGNTDTQY
j_call: TRBJ2-3
clone_size: -
v_call: TRBV5-6

cdr3_aa: SVDDGTGSYEQY
j_call: TRBJ2-7
clone_size: many
v_call: TRBV29-1

cdr3_aa: ASSLQSLADTQY
j_call: TRBJ2-3
clone_size: -
v_call: TRBV7-9

cdr3_aa: ASSYSGESGILNNEQF
j_call: TRBJ2-1
clone_size: -
v_call: TRBV6-5

cdr3_aa: ASGPGTVNTGELF
j_call: TRBJ2-2
clone_size: -
v_call: TRBV5-1

cdr3_aa: ASSQVVWANTGELF
j_call: TRBJ2-2
clone_size: -
v_call: TRBV4-3

cdr3_aa: ASSYPSRYNEQF
j_call: TRBJ2-1
clone_size: -
v_call: TRBV6-2/TRBV6-3

cdr3_aa: ASSLLGRANTGELF
j_call: TRBJ2-2
clone_size: many
v_call: TRBV7-3

cdr3_aa: AISELAGGPKNIQY
j_call: TRBJ2-4
clone_size: -
v_call: TRBV10-3

cdr3_aa: ATSDFSGAYNEQF
j_call: TRBJ2-1
clone_size: few
v_call: TRBV24-1

cdr3_aa: ASSHRAALD
j_call: TRBJ2-5
clone_size: -
v_call: TRBV6-2/TRBV6-3

cdr3_aa: ATSRKGNTGELF
j_call: TRBJ2-2
clone_size: -
v_call: TRBV15

cdr3_aa: ASSPEPASSQETQY
j_call: TRBJ2-5
clone_size: -
v_call: TRBV11-2